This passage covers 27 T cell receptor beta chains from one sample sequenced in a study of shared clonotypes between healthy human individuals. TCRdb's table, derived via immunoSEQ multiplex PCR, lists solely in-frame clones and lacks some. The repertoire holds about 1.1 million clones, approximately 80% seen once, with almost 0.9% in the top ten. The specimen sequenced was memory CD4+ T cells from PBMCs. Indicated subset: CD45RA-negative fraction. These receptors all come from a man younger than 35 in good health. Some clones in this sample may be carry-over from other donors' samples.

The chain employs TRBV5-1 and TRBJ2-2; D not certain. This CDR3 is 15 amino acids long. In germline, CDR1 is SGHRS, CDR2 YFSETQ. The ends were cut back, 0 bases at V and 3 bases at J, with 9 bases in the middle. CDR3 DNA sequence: TGCGCCAGCAGCTTGGGGGTCAGCGACACCGGGGAGCTGTTTTTT. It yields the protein CASSLGVSDTGELFF.

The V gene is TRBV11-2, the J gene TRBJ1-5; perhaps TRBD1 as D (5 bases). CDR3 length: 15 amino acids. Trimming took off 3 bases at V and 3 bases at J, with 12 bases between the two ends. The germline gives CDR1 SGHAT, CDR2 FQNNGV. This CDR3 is CASSLGQGANQPQHF. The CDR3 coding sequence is TGTGCCAGCAGCTTGGGGCAGGGCGCCAATCAGCCCCAGCATTTT.

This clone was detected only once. In DNA, the CDR3 is TGCAGCGTGAACAGGGTAGGGGAGACCCAGTACTTC. Translation gives CSVNRVGETQYF. V and J are TRBV29-1 and TRBJ2-5; D may be TRBD1 (6 bases). The CDR3 covers 12 residues. Germline V gene lookup returns CDR1 SQVTM and CDR2 ANQGSEA. Trimming cost V 6 bases and J 5 bases, with 13 bases left between them.

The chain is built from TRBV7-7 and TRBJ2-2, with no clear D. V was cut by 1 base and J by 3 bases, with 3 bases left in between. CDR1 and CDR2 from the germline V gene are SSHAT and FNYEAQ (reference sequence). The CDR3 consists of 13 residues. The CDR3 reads CASSLGYTGELFF. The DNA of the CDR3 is TGTGCCAGCAGCTTAGGTTACACCGGGGAGCTGTTTTTT.

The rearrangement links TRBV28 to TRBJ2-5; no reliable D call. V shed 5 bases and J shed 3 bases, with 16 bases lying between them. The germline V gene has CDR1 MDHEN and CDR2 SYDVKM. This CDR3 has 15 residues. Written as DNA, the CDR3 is TGTGCCAGCAGTCCAAAAATCCGGGTCGAAGAGACCCAGTACTTC. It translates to CASSPKIRVEETQYF. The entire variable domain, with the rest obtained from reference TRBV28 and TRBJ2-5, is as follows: DVKVTQSSRYLVKRTGEKVFLECVQDMDHENMFWYRQDPGLGLRLIYFSYDVKMKEKGDIPEGYSVSREKKERFSLILESASTNQTSMYLCASSPKIRVEETQYFGPGTRLLVL.

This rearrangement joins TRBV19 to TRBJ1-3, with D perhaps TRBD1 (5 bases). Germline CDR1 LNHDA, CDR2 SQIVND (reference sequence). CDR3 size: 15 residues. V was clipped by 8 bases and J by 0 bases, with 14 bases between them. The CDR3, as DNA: TGTGCCAGTCAGCCCGACAGCCGCTCTGGAAACACCATATATTTT. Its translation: CASQPDSRSGNTIYF.

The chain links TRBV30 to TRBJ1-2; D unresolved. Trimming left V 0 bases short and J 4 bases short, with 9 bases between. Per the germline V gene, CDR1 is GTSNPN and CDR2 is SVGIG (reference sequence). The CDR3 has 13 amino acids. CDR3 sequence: CAWSVGQSYGYTF. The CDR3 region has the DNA TGTGCCTGGAGTGTTGGTCAGAGCTATGGCTACACCTTC.

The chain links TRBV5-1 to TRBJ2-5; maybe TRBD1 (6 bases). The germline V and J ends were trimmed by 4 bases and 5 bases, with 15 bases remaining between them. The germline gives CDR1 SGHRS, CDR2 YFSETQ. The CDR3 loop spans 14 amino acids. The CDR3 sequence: CASSGGQWQETQYF. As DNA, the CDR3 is TGCGCCAGCAGCGGCGGACAGTGGCAGGAGACCCAGTACTTC. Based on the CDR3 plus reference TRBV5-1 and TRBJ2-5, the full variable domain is KAGVTQTPRYLIKTRGQQVTLSCSPISGHRSVSWYQQTPGQGLQFLFEYFSETQRNKGNFPGRFSGRQFSNSRSEMNVSTLELGDSALYLCASSGGQWQETQYFGPGTRLLVL.

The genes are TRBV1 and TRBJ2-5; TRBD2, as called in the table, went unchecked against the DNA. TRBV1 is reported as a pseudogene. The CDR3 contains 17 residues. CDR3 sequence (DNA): TGCACCAGCAGCCAAAGTCAGGAGGGGAGTAGTCTGAAGACCCAGTACTTC. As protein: CTSSQSQEGSSLKTQYF.

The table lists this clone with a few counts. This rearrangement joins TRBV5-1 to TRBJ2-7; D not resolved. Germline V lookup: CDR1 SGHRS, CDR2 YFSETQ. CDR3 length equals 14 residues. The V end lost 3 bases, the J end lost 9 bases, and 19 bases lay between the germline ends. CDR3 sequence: CASSSPGARVVQYF. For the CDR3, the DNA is TGCGCCAGCAGCTCACCGGGCGCCCGAGTGGTGCAGTACTTC.

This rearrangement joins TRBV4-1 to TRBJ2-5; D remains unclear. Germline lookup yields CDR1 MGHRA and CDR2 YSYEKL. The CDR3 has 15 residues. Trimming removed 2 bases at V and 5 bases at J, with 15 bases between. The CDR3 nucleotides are TGCGCCAGCAGCCAAATGGGAACTCGTTTGGAGACCCAGTACTTC. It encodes CASSQMGTRLETQYF.

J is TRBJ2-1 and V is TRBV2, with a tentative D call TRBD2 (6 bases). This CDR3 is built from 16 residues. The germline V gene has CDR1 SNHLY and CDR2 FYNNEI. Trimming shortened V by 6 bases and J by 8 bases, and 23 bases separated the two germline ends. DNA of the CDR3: TGTGCCAGCAGCGCTCCCCCCGGGACTGAAAGCGATGAGCAGTTCTTC. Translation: CASSAPPGTESDEQFF.

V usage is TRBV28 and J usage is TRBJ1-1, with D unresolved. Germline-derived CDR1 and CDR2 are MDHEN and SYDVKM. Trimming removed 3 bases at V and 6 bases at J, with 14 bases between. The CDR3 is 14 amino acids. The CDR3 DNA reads TGTGCCAGCAGTTTCTTACCAGGTCGTGCTGAAGCTTTCTTT. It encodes CASSFLPGRAEAFF.

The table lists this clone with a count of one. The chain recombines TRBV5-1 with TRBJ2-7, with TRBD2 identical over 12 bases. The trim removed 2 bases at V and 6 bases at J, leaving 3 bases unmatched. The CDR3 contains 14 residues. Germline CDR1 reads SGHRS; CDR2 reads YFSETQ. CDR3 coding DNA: TGCGCCAGCAGCTTAGTACTAGCGGGAGGCGAGCAGTACTTC. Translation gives CASSLVLAGGEQYF.

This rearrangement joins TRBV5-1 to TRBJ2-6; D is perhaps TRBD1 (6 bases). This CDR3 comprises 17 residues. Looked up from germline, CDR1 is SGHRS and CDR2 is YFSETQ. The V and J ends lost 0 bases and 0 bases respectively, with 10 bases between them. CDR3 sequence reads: CASSLAVGGSGANVLTF. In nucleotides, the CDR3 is TGCGCCAGCAGCTTGGCCGTAGGGGGCTCTGGGGCCAACGTCCTGACTTTC.

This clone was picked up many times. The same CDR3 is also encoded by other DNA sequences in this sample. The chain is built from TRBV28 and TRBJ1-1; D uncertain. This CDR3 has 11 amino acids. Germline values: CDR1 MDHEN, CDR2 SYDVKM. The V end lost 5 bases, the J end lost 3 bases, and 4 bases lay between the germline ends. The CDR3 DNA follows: TGTGCCAGCAGTCTCGACACTGAAGCTTTCTTT. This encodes CASSLDTEAFF.

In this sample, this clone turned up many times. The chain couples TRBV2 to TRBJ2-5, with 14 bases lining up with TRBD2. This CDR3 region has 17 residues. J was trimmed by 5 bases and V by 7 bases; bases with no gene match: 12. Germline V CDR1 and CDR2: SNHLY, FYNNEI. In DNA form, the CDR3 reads TGTGCCAGCACCGAAACCGGGACTAGCGGGAGTACGGAGACCCAGTACTTC. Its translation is CASTETGTSGSTETQYF.

In DNA, the CDR3 is TGTGCCATCAGTGCCCAACGGACAGGGGGGGAGACCCAGTACTTC. As protein: CAISAQRTGGETQYF. The V call is TRBV10-3, the J call TRBJ2-5, with TRBD1 matching 10 bases. The CDR3 length is 15 residues. The J segment lost 5 bases and the V segment lost 4 bases, leaving 7 bases of the junction unmatched. The germline V gene encodes CDR1 ENHRY and CDR2 SYGVKD.

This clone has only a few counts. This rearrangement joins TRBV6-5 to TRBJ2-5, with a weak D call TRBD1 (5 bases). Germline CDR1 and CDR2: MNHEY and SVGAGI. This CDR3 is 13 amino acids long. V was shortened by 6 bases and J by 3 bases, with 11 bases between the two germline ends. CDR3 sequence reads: CASSQQVKETQYF. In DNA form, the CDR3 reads TGTGCCAGCAGCCAACAGGTTAAAGAGACCCAGTACTTC.

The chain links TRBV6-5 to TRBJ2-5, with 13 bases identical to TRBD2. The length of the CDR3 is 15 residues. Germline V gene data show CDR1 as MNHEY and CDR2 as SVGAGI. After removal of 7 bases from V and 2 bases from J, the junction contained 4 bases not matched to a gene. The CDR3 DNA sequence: TGTGCCAGCAACAAACTAGCGGGAGGGCAAGAGACCCAGTACTTC. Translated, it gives CASNKLAGGQETQYF.

The DNA for the CDR3 is TGCGCCAGCAGCCAAGAAAATGAGCAGTTCTTC. Residues: CASSQENEQFF. The chain links TRBV4-3 to TRBJ2-1; D uncertain. This CDR3 contains 11 residues. The germline V gene encodes CDR1 LGHNA and CDR2 YSLEER. Trimming took 0 bases from V and 7 from J, leaving 1 base between them.

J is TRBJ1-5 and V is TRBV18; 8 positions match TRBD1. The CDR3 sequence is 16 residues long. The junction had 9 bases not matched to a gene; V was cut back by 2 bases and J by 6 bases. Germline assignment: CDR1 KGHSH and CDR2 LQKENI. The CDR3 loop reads CASSPYYTQGAQPQHF. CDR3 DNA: TGTGCCAGCTCACCATACTACACCCAGGGGGCTCAGCCCCAGCATTTT.

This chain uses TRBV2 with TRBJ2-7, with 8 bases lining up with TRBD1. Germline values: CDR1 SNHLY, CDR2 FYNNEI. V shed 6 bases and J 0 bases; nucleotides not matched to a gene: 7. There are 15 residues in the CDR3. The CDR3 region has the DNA TGTGCCAGCAGCCACCGGGACAGGAGCTCCTACGAGCAGTACTTC. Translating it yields CASSHRDRSSYEQYF.

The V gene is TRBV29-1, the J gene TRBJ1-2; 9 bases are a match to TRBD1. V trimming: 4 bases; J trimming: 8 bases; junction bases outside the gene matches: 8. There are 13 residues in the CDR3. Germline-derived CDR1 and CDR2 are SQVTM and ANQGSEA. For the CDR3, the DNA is TGCAGCGTTGCCCCACAGGGGGCTGACGGCTACACCTTC. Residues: CSVAPQGADGYTF.

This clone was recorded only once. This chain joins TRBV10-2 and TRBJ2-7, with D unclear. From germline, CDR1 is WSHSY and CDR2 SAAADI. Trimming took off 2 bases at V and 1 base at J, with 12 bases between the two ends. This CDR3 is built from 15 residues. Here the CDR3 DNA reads TGCGCCAGCAGTGAGGCGGCAGACTCATCCTACGAGCAGTACTTC. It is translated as CASSEAADSSYEQYF.

For the CDR3, the DNA is TGTGCCAGCAGTTTCTCTGGACACAACACTGAAGCTTTCTTT. Translating gives CASSFSGHNTEAFF. This sequence joins TRBV27 and TRBJ1-1, with D tentatively TRBD1 (5 bases). The length of the CDR3 is 14 residues. V lost 3 bases and J 2 bases, leaving 10 bases between the germline ends. The germline CDR1 and CDR2 sequences are MNHEY and SMNVEV (reference sequence).

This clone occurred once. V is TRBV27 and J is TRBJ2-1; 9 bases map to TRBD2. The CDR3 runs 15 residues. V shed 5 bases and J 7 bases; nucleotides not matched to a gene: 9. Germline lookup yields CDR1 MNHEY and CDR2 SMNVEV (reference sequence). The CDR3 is CASSARSGSYNEQFF. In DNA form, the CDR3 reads TGTGCCAGCAGTGCCCGTAGCGGGAGTTATAATGAGCAGTTCTTC.